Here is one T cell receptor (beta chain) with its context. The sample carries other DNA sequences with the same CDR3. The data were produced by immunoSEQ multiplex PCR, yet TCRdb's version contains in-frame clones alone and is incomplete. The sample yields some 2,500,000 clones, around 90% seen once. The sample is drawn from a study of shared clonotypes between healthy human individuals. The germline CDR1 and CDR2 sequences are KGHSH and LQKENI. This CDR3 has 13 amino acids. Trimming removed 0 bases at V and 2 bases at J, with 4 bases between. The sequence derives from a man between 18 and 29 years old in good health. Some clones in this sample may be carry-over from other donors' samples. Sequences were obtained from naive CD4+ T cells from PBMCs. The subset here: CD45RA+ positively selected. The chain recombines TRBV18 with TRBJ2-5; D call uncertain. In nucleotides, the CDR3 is TGTGCCAGCTCACCACCGGTGCAAGAGACCCAGTACTTC. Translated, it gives CASSPPVQETQYF.